The 25 T cell receptor beta chains below all came from one sample that was sequenced in a study of T cell repertoires in cytomegalovirus infection. In TCRdb, the reads were re-called with MiXCR into one record per CDR3 protein. Here the sample spans about 260,000 distinct CDR3 sequences, roughly 13% being singletons. The sample comprised PBMCs. Receptors were obtained from a human donor in good health (CMV status not recorded). Some clones in this sample may be carry-over from other donors' samples.

This clonotype was detected only a few times. This sequence joins TRBV6-5 and TRBJ2-5; no clear D gene. Between the trimmed V and J ends, which lost 2 bases and 4 bases, there was a span of 14 bases. The V gene's germline CDR1 is MNHEY and CDR2 SVGAGI. The CDR3 consists of 15 residues. CDR3 sequence: CASSYGSTFGETQYF. In DNA, the CDR3 is TGTGCCAGCAGTTACGGTTCGACGTTTGGAGAGACCCAGTACTTC.

This clonotype was counted between two and nine times. V is TRBV2 and J is TRBJ2-4; D unclear. The V gene lost 7 bases and the J gene lost 0 bases, with 25 bases spanning the gap. This CDR3 has 19 amino acids. The V gene's germline CDR1 is SNHLY and CDR2 FYNNEI. For the CDR3, the DNA is TGTGCCAGCACCGAATCTGGCCCCGAGGCCCCAATAGCCAAAAACATTCAGTACTTC. Its protein product is CASTESGPEAPIAKNIQYF.

This clonotype was detected many times. The chain has TRBV2 and TRBJ2-1; D call uncertain. Deletions cut 0 bases from V and 5 bases from J, with 11 bases between. This CDR3 contains 15 residues. Germline CDR1 and CDR2: SNHLY and FYNNEI. The CDR3 region has the DNA TGTGCCAGCAGTGAAGCGCTTTTGGGAAACAATGAGCAGTTCTTC. It is translated as CASSEALLGNNEQFF.

In this sample, this clonotype turned up a few times. The chain couples TRBV7-2 to TRBJ1-1; the D is unclear. Germline CDR1 reads SGHTA; CDR2 reads FQGNSA. The CDR3 has 12 residues. V was cut by 4 bases and J by 8 bases, with 11 bases left in between. This chain's CDR3 is CASSSGPPEAFF. The CDR3 region has the DNA TGTGCCAGCAGCTCTGGTCCGCCCGAAGCTTTCTTT.

This clonotype was detected a few times. V is TRBV2 and J is TRBJ1-4; D uncertain. This CDR3 is 15 amino acids long. Germline lookup yields CDR1 SNHLY and CDR2 FYNNEI. V gave up 4 bases and J gave up 3 bases, with 12 bases separating them. The CDR3 sequence is CASSGGEAANEKLFF. In DNA, the CDR3 is TGTGCCAGCAGTGGGGGAGAGGCGGCTAATGAAAAACTGTTTTTT.

This clonotype was recorded at least ten times. The chain links TRBV19 to TRBJ2-1; TRBD1 matches 7 bases. Germline V lookup: CDR1 LNHDA, CDR2 SQIVND (reference sequence). The V and J ends lost 5 bases and 8 bases, in that order; junction bases with no gene match: 12. This CDR3 is 15 amino acids long. CDR3 residues: CASSDRWDRYDEQFF. CDR3 DNA sequence: TGTGCCAGTAGTGATCGCTGGGACAGATACGATGAGCAGTTCTTC.

This clonotype was counted ten times or more. The CDR3 DNA reads TGTGCCAGCAGCAGACCGGGACAGGGGGCTTTTGGCTACACCTTC. Translation gives CASSRPGQGAFGYTF. The rearrangement joins TRBV6-6 to TRBJ1-2; 12 bases fit TRBD1. The ends lost 6 bases at V and 7 bases at J; junction bases unmatched: 9. This CDR3 has 15 amino acids. Germline-derived CDR1 and CDR2 are MNHNY and SVGAGI (reference sequence).

This clonotype was observed many times. This rearrangement joins TRBV7-3 to TRBJ2-1; tentatively, D is TRBD2 (6 bases). CDR3 size: 16 residues. Trimming removed 2 bases from V and 0 bases from J, with 11 bases in between. Germline-derived CDR1 and CDR2 are SGHTA and FQGTGA. The CDR3 spells CASSLLGTLSYNEQFF. In DNA form, the CDR3 reads TGTGCCAGCAGCTTACTCGGGACTCTCTCCTACAATGAGCAGTTCTTC.

This clonotype has ten or more counts. The V and J genes are TRBV19 and TRBJ1-1; D is uncertain. V shed 9 bases and J shed 3 bases, with 23 bases lying between them. The V gene's germline CDR1 is LNHDA and CDR2 SQIVND (reference sequence). The CDR3 sequence is 16 residues long. The CDR3 spells CASVGLSPQSDTEAFF. CDR3 in DNA: TGTGCCAGCGTCGGGCTTAGCCCCCAGTCCGACACTGAAGCTTTCTTT. Using reference TRBV19 and TRBJ1-1 for the parts outside the CDR3, the full variable domain is DGGITQSPKYLFRKEGQNVTLSCEQNLNHDAMYWYRQDPGQGLRLIYYSQIVNDFQKGDIAEGYSVSREKKESFPLTVTSAQKNPTAFYLCASVGLSPQSDTEAFFGQGTRLTVV.

As to this clonotype: Since a much larger clone is just one base distant, this may be a read error. The chain recombines TRBV7-2 with TRBJ2-5; 7 bases agree with TRBD2. This CDR3 contains 12 residues. From germline, CDR1 is SGHTA and CDR2 FQGNSA. Written as DNA, the CDR3 is TGTGCCAGCAGCGGGGGGGGGGAGACCCTGTACTTC. It yields the protein CASSGGGETLYF.

This clonotype was detected ten times or more. This sequence joins TRBV9 and TRBJ1-2; D not certain. Germline V gene data show CDR1 as SGDLS and CDR2 as YYNGEE. This CDR3 region has 12 residues. Trimming pared 2 bases from V and 5 bases from J, leaving 7 bases between. DNA of the CDR3: TGTGCCAGCAGCGTTGGCAGATATGGCTACACCTTC. As protein: CASSVGRYGYTF.

This clonotype was counted many times. The gene calls are TRBV4-2 and TRBJ2-5; D may be TRBD1 or TRBD2 (5 bases each). Trimming removed 3 bases at V and 5 bases at J, with 19 bases between. The CDR3 is 16 amino acids. Looked up from germline, CDR1 is LGHNA and CDR2 is YNFKEQ. This CDR3 reads CASSHVSTGQRETQYF. Written as DNA, the CDR3 is TGTGCCAGCAGCCATGTATCGACGGGGCAACGGGAGACCCAGTACTTC.

This clonotype was seen at least ten times. The rearrangement joins TRBV7-2 to TRBJ2-2, with D possibly TRBD2 on 5 matching bases. This CDR3 comprises 15 residues. CDR1 is SGHTA, CDR2 FQGNSA, per germline. V was trimmed by 2 bases and J by 0 bases, leaving 7 bases between them. The CDR3 loop reads CASSLFGTNTGELFF. CDR3 coding DNA: TGTGCCAGCAGCTTATTCGGGACGAACACCGGGGAGCTGTTTTTT.

This clonotype was detected a few times. J is TRBJ2-5 and V is TRBV15, with D unresolved. V dropped 0 bases and J dropped 5 bases, with 7 bases sitting between them. The CDR3 runs to 13 residues. From germline, CDR1 is LNHNV and CDR2 YYDKDF (reference sequence). CDR3 sequence: CATSRDMRETQYF. For the CDR3, the DNA is TGTGCCACCAGCAGAGATATGCGGGAGACCCAGTACTTC.

This clonotype was counted a few times. This rearrangement joins TRBV12-3 or TRBV12-4 to TRBJ2-1, with D perhaps matching TRBD2 (5 bases). With 5 bases removed from V and 8 bases from J, the gap between germline ends came to 13 bases. The CDR3 totals 13 residues. This CDR3 reads CASSEPLGYEQFF. The CDR3 coding sequence is TGTGCCAGCAGTGAACCACTAGGGTATGAGCAGTTCTTC.

This sequence joins TRBV7-9 and TRBJ1-1; TRBD1 aligns across 7 bases. CDR3 size: 12 residues. The V gene end was trimmed by 7 bases and the J gene end by 10 bases; junction bases not matched to a gene: 9. Germline V lookup: CDR1 SEHNR, CDR2 FQNEAQ (reference sequence). The CDR3: CASTPGGGRAFF. The DNA for the CDR3 is TGTGCCAGCACCCCAGGGGGGGGTAGAGCTTTCTTT.

This clonotype was counted a few times. This rearrangement joins TRBV14 to TRBJ2-1, with D possibly being TRBD2 (5 bases). The CDR3 has 15 amino acids. CDR1 and CDR2 (germline): SGHDN, FVKESK. Trimming shortened V by 5 bases and J by 3 bases, and 14 bases separated the two germline ends. The CDR3 here is CASSLGATHYNEQFF. In nucleotides, the CDR3 is TGTGCCAGCAGCTTGGGAGCCACCCACTACAATGAGCAGTTCTTC.

In regard to this clonotype: A much larger clone differs from this one at a single base, so this may be a read error. The CDR3 carries no conserved terminal phenylalanine or tryptophan, so it likely arises from a read error. The chain joins TRBV6-1 to TRBJ2-7; D not certain. The CDR3 covers 14 residues. Germline CDR1 reads MNHNS; CDR2 reads SASEGT. V was trimmed by 7 bases and J by 0 bases, leaving 13 bases between them. CDR3 DNA sequence: TGTGCCAGCACCCCAACAAGAAGCTCCTACGAGCAGTACCTC. Protein product: CASTPTRSSYEQYL.

Notes on this clonotype: This CDR3 fails to terminate in the conserved phenylalanine or tryptophan, so it likely reflects a read error. The chain links TRBV12-3 or TRBV12-4 to TRBJ2-1; D remains unclear. The V and J ends lost 5 bases and 6 bases respectively, with 11 bases between them. The length of the CDR3 is 13 residues. The CDR3 sequence is CASSVSASNEQFL. CDR3 nucleotide sequence: TGTGCCAGCAGTGTATCAGCGTCCAATGAGCAGTTCTTA.

The chain combines TRBV5-1 with TRBJ1-3; no reliable D call. Deletions cut 0 bases from V and 7 bases from J, with 11 bases between. The CDR3 runs 14 residues. CDR1 SGHRS and CDR2 YFSETQ come from the germline V gene. The CDR3 DNA sequence: TGCGCCAGCAGCTTGGAGTCGGCGGGTAACACCATATATTTT. Its translation: CASSLESAGNTIYF.

The J gene is TRBJ1-2, the V gene TRBV6-1; 9 bases are shared with TRBD1. From germline, CDR1 is MNHNS and CDR2 SASEGT. J was trimmed by 0 bases and V by 3 bases; bases with no gene match: 2. This CDR3 comprises 15 residues. For the CDR3, the DNA is TGTGCCAGCAGTGATTACAGGGGGCCTAACTATGGCTACACCTTC. Residues: CASSDYRGPNYGYTF.

This clonotype was detected ten times or more. J is TRBJ2-7 and V is TRBV7-2, with D tentatively TRBD1 or TRBD2 (6 bases each). V was trimmed by 4 bases and J by 2 bases, leaving 30 bases between them. Germline-derived CDR1 and CDR2 are SGHTA and FQGNSA. The CDR3 loop spans 20 amino acids. The CDR3 sequence is CASSSGDSRRYASGAYEQYF. CDR3 sequence (DNA): TGTGCCAGCAGCTCCGGGGACTCCCGGAGATATGCGTCAGGGGCCTACGAGCAGTACTTC. The variable domain in full, with the rest retrieved from reference TRBV7-2 and TRBJ2-7, is GAGVSQSPSNKVTEKGKDVELRCDPISGHTALYWYRQSLGQGLEFLIYFQGNSAPDKSGLPSDRFSAERTGGSVSTLTIQRTQQEDSAVYLCASSSGDSRRYASGAYEQYFGPGTRLTVT.

Note on this clonotype: A single base separates this from a much larger clone, so it may be a read error. This rearrangement joins TRBV20-1 to TRBJ1-6, with D possibly matching TRBD1 (5 bases). The V gene lost 6 bases and the J gene lost 0 bases, with 9 bases spanning the gap. Germline V lookup: CDR1 DFQATT, CDR2 SNEGSKA (reference sequence). The CDR3 contains 14 residues. CDR3 sequence (DNA): TGCAGTGCCTCGGACATCTCCTATAATTCACCCCTCCACTTT. This gives the protein CSASDISYNSPLHF.

The table lists this clonotype with many counts. The rearrangement links TRBV11-1 to TRBJ2-1; D is perhaps TRBD1 (5 bases). The CDR3 has 15 residues. In germline, CDR1 is SGHAT, CDR2 FQDESV (reference sequence). V was shortened by 3 bases and J by 5 bases, with 14 bases between the two germline ends. CDR3 protein: CASSFQGPLDNEQFF. In DNA form, the CDR3 reads TGTGCCAGCAGCTTCCAGGGTCCTCTCGACAATGAGCAGTTCTTC.

In this sample, this clonotype turned up many times. The chain has TRBV10-3 and TRBJ1-1; 7 bases line up with TRBD1. Germline-derived CDR1 and CDR2 are ENHRY and SYGVKD. Trimming at V came to 7 bases and at J to 2 bases, leaving 7 bases not matched to a gene. This CDR3 has 14 residues. Written as DNA, the CDR3 is TGTGCCATCACCGCCGGGACAGCCAACACTGAAGCTTTCTTT. Translated: CAITAGTANTEAFF.